The text below deals with one T cell receptor (beta chain). The antigen remains undetermined. This entry is derived from a study of OX40 agonist ivuxolimab in advanced cancers. In the study overall: Ivuxolimab is a fully human IgG2 antibody that activates OX40 (CD134).

The assay was immunoSEQ multiplex PCR, and TCRdb's table has in-frame clones only and misses some. The sample includes tens of thousands of clones, around 89% of them seen just once. At cycle 4 day 1, cycle 7 day 1, and baseline, blood was sampled. Germline assignment: CDR1 SGHTA and CDR2 FQGTGA. The CDR3 has 15 residues. The V end lost 4 bases, the J end lost 4 bases, and 16 bases lay between the germline ends. Study-level results: Normalized expansion of T-cell clones was also low for some nonresponders.

The receptor comes from an adult with an advanced solid tumor such as melanoma, head and neck, liver or kidney cancer. Sequenced material: CD4+ or CD8+ T cells sorted from blood, taken in a trial of the OX40 agonist ivuxolimab. The chain is built from TRBV7-3 and TRBJ1-1; tentative D call: TRBD1 (6 bases). The CDR3 nucleotides read TGTGCCAGCAGCTCATTAGGGCAGGGGAGCACTGAAGCTTTCTTT. This sequence encodes CASSSLGQGSTEAFF.